The T cell receptor (beta chain) under discussion was sequenced for a study of cytomegalovirus exposure and HLA in healthy donors. The PCR ran on 60 Vbeta and 13 Jbeta primers. Clones were read by immunoSEQ multiplex PCR, and TCRdb kept only the in-frame ones, dropping some. The sample holds roughly 100,000 clones; 78% are singletons and the top ten take 1% to 1.5%. This CDR3 contains 16 residues. Looked up from germline, CDR1 is LNHDA and CDR2 is SQIVND (reference sequence). The ends were cut back, 5 bases at V and 2 bases at J, with 13 bases in the middle. The chain couples TRBV19 to TRBJ2-6, with D hard to call. This sequence originates from a man aged 25-45 years in good health and CMV-seronegative. Sequencing was done on a sample of PBMCs. The CDR3 coding sequence is TGTGCCAGTAGTTCCCTATTCGAGCCTGGGGCCAACGTCCTGACTTTC. This encodes CASSSLFEPGANVLTF. Full variable domain (remainder filled in from reference TRBV19 and TRBJ2-6): DGGITQSPKYLFRKEGQNVTLSCEQNLNHDAMYWYRQDPGQGLRLIYYSQIVNDFQKGDIAEGYSVSREKKESFPLTVTSAQKNPTAFYLCASSSLFEPGANVLTFGAGSRLTVL.